This T cell receptor (beta chain) was sequenced in a study of metastatic and nonmetastatic thyroid tumors. Looking at the study overall: Repertoire data that came from the blood and tumor or nodule tissue of malignant and benign thyroid patients were compared.

General study points: Across blood and tumor, TCR beta diversity in malignant thyroid tumors was reportedly significantly higher than in benign nodules.

Original processing methods: Clinicopathological groups differed in CDR3, with these differences serving to build a distant-metastasis classifier for papillary thyroid cancer. With MiXCR, TCRdb called clones anew from the PCR reads. The V and J calls and clone size are TCRdb's, not the authors'. The sample consists of about 16,000 clones, 30% to 35% of them appearing once. A note on this clone: Its antigen remains unidentified.

The germline CDR1 and CDR2 sequences are SGDLS and YYNGEE. V was shortened by 3 bases and J by 7 bases, with 19 bases between the two germline ends. The length of the CDR3 is 15 residues. Nobody among the patients had been given any treatment before thyroid surgery. Sample: blood. This sequence originates from a female donor with papillary thyroid cancer or a benign thyroid nodule (not recorded which). Some clones in this sample may be carry-over from other donors' samples. The chain joins TRBV9 to TRBJ2-5, with D perhaps TRBD1 or TRBD2 (6 bases each). The CDR3 DNA sequence: TGTGCCAGCAGCGCGGTGGCTGGGGGGCATGTGACCCAGTACTTC. Translated: CASSAVAGGHVTQYF. The full variable domain, rest sourced from reference TRBV9 and TRBJ2-5, is DSGVTQTPKHLITATGQRVTLRCSPRSGDLSVYWYQQSLDQGLQFLIQYYNGEERAKGNILERFSAQQFPDLHSELNLSSLELGDSALYFCASSAVAGGHVTQYFGPGTRLLVL.